These T cell receptor beta chains were read from a single sample in a study of T cells after yellow fever vaccination. Each CDR3 protein is one row after TCRdb ran MiXCR on the 5' RACE reads. Among 300,000 to 450,000 distinct CDR3 sequences listed, less than 9.5% were seen once. Sequencing used PBMCs, obtained about 41 days after the first yellow fever vaccination. The origin of the receptors is a man between 18 and 35 years old who received the YFV17D yellow fever vaccine. The CDR3 runs from the conserved cysteine through the conserved F or W. D genes are given only for firm matches. The listing skips clone size in some rows; elsewhere it reads once, few, many or a size class.

D gene	J gene	clone size	V gene	CDR3 DNA	CDR3 protein
-	TRBJ2-5	few	TRBV7-2	TGTGCCAGCAGCTTAGTGGGCTACGAAGAGACCCAGTACTTC	CASSLVGYEETQYF
-	TRBJ1-2	once	TRBV3-1	TGTGCCAGCAGCCAAGGACTGGCCGATGGCTACACCTTC	CASSQGLADGYTF
-	TRBJ2-1	many	TRBV29-1	TGCAGCGTTGAAGTCGGTAGTAGGAGGGGTGAGCAGTTCTTC	CSVEVGSRRGEQFF
TRBD1	TRBJ2-7	-	TRBV7-2	TGTGCCAGTCAACGGGACAGGGGCTACGAGCAGTACTTC	CASQRDRGYEQYF
TRBD1	TRBJ2-2	-	TRBV4-2	TGTGCCAGCAAGGCACAGGGGGCATCGAACACCGGGGAGCTGTTTTTT	CASKAQGASNTGELFF
TRBD2	TRBJ2-2	-	TRBV11-2	TGTGCCAGCAGCCCGGGGGGGGGCCAGGCCGGGGAGCTGTTTTTT	CASSPGGGQAGELFF
-	TRBJ2-1	-	TRBV4-1	TGCGCCAGCAGCCCAGGGGGGGGGCTGAGTGAGCAGTTCTTC	CASSPGGGLSEQFF
-	TRBJ1-2	few	TRBV19	TGTGCCAGTAGTATACCAGGGGACTATGGCTACACCTTC	CASSIPGDYGYTF
TRBD1	TRBJ1-1	-	TRBV7-2	TGTGCCAGCAGGCCCGGACAGGGAAACACTGAAGCTTTCTTT	CASRPGQGNTEAFF
TRBD2	TRBJ2-1	-	TRBV9	TGTGCCAGCAGCGAGCGGGGTCCATACAATGAGCAGTTCTTC	CASSERGPYNEQFF
-	TRBJ2-7	-	TRBV5-4	TGTGCCAGCAGCTCTTCCGGGTCGCCGGCCTACGAGCAGTACTTC	CASSSSGSPAYEQYF
TRBD2	TRBJ2-3	few	TRBV7-2	TGTGCCAGCAGCTTAGATACAGCGGGGGGGCCGTTTCTATATTTT	CASSLDTAGGPFLYF
-	TRBJ2-2	-	TRBV7-9	TGTGCCAGCAGCCAGCTATACACCTGGGAGCTGTTTTTT	CASSQLYTWELFF
-	TRBJ2-2	few	TRBV12-3/TRBV12-4	TGTGCCAGCAGTTCGTTCCCTTCCGGGGAGCTGTTTTTT	CASSSFPSGELFF
TRBD1	TRBJ1-1	few	TRBV5-1	TGCGCCAGCAGCTTGCAGGGACAGTATTCCACTGAAGCTTTCTTT	CASSLQGQYSTEAFF
-	TRBJ2-1	-	TRBV18	TGTGCCAGCTTCCAGGACGGGAGCTCCTACAATGAGCAGTTCTTC	CASFQDGSSYNEQFF
-	TRBJ2-5	-	TRBV12-3/TRBV12-4	TGTGCCAGCAGTTTTAGGGCGGAGGAAGAGACCCAGTACTTC	CASSFRAEEETQYF
-	TRBJ2-2	few	TRBV19	TGTGCCAGTAGGGGCAGCCCCACCGGGGAGCTGTTTTTT	CASRGSPTGELFF
TRBD1	TRBJ2-1	-	TRBV5-1	TGCGCCAGCAGCCGGACAGGGGGCGTGGATGAGCAGTTCTTC	CASSRTGGVDEQFF
TRBD2	TRBJ2-1	few	TRBV18	TGTGCCAGCTCACCCGGGGAGGGAGGTGAGCAGTTCTTC	CASSPGEGGEQFF